The 30 T cell receptor beta chains given below trace back to one sample, sequenced in a study of blood T cells in healthy people across ages (dated by TCRdb to the mid-2010s). Libraries were made using 5' RACE. Reads for this sample came from an Illumina HiSeq 2500. The second PCR ran for roughly 6 to 11 cycles and used a J-beta primer mix along with a sample-barcoded 5' primer. TCRdb trimmed public reads at Q25 via fastp, called clones via MiXCR and kept in-frame beta chains. Identical CDR3 proteins give one entry, which carries the most common genes and DNA. Within this sample are 1.4 million to 1.5 million distinct CDR3 sequences, with 35% to 45% of them counted one time only. Under 8% of the sample comes from the top ten. Sequencing was carried out using blood. Source of these receptors: a woman aged 18-29 years in good health.

This sequence joins TRBV3-1 and TRBJ2-3; TRBD2 aligns across 11 bases. V lost 4 bases and J lost 7; bases outside the gene matches: 10. Germline assignment: CDR1 LGHDT and CDR2 YNNKEL (reference sequence). CDR3 length: 16 amino acids. Here the CDR3 DNA reads TGTGCCAGCAGCCGTCCTACTAGCGGGGGCACTAATACGCAGTATTTT. This codes for CASSRPTSGGTNTQYF.

In this sample, this clonotype turned up a few times. This rearrangement joins TRBV6-1 to TRBJ2-3; TRBD1 might be the D (6 bases). In germline, CDR1 is MNHNS, CDR2 SASEGT. The germline V and J ends were trimmed by 10 bases and 0 bases, with 14 bases remaining between them. The CDR3 is 14 residues long. The DNA of the CDR3 is TGTGCCACAAAACAGGGTTGGAGCACAGATACGCAGTATTTT. This codes for CATKQGWSTDTQYF.

J is TRBJ2-1 and V is TRBV7-6; D unresolved. Germline values: CDR1 SGHVS, CDR2 FNYEAQ. V was pared by 5 bases and J by 0 bases, with 14 bases between. The CDR3 is 16 amino acids. The chain's CDR3 is CASSPPVASSYNEQFF. Written as DNA, the CDR3 is TGTGCCAGCAGCCCCCCGGTGGCGAGCTCCTACAATGAGCAGTTCTTC.

Details on this clonotype: A junction end diverges from the germline sequence, so it may reflect a read error. This chain connects TRBV12-3 or TRBV12-4 to TRBJ2-1; 8 bases match TRBD2. This CDR3 is 16 amino acids long. The CDR3 here is CAGSRHSGLVHNEQFF. CDR3 in DNA: TGTGCCGGCAGCAGACATTCGGGACTAGTTCACAATGAGCAGTTCTTC.

The chain uses TRBV6-1 and TRBJ1-5; D might be TRBD1 (5 bases). The V gene's germline CDR1 is MNHNS and CDR2 SASEGT. V was trimmed by 2 bases and J by 6 bases, leaving 17 bases between them. This CDR3 has 16 amino acids. For the CDR3, the DNA is TGTGCCAGCAGTGAATTCGGTCAGGGTGGGTTTCAGCCCCAGCATTTT. Translation: CASSEFGQGGFQPQHF.

The chain links TRBV20-1 to TRBJ2-3; 9 bases are shared with TRBD2. The junction had 15 bases not matched to a gene; V was cut back by 6 bases and J by 2 bases. Germline assignment: CDR1 DFQATT and CDR2 SNEGSKA (reference sequence). This CDR3 spans 17 amino acids. The CDR3 coding sequence is TGCAGTGCGCCCCCTGGGGGGCGGGGGGGCCACACAGATACGCAGTATTTT. Translating it yields CSAPPGGRGGHTDTQYF.

This clonotype was detected a few times. The chain carries TRBV27 and TRBJ2-4; 9 bases fit TRBD2. V shed 4 bases and J 15 bases; nucleotides not matched to a gene: 10. The germline CDR1 and CDR2 sequences are MNHEY and SMNVEV (reference sequence). The CDR3 is made up of 13 amino acids. CDR3 in DNA: TGTGCCAGCAGTTACACGGGACTAGCCGTATTGTACTTC. Translation: CASSYTGLAVLYF.

This clonotype was detected a few times. The chain links TRBV7-2 to TRBJ2-4, with TRBD1 as a possible D gene (6 bases). CDR3 size: 16 residues. Deletions cut 4 bases from V and 0 bases from J, with 13 bases between. Per germline, CDR1 SGHTA and CDR2 FQGNSA. CDR3 sequence: CASSYSGVSAKNIQYF. The CDR3 DNA follows: TGTGCCAGCAGCTACTCAGGGGTGTCAGCCAAAAACATTCAGTACTTC.

The chain employs TRBV12-3 or TRBV12-4 and TRBJ2-3, with a tentative D call TRBD2 (6 bases). CDR3 length: 15 residues. Between the trimmed V and J ends, which lost 6 bases and 4 bases, there was a span of 17 bases. This CDR3 reads CASSPRDFPADTQYF. The CDR3 region has the DNA TGTGCCAGCAGCCCCCGGGACTTCCCCGCAGATACGCAGTATTTT.

At least ten counts were recorded for this clonotype. The V and J genes are TRBV29-1 and TRBJ2-5, with 10 bases matching TRBD2. Germline CDR1 SQVTM, CDR2 ANQGSEA. The CDR3 sequence is 14 residues long. J gave up 4 bases and V 7 bases, and 9 bases lay outside the gene matches. The CDR3, as DNA: TGCAGCGCTGGCACGGGACTAGCGACAGAGACCCAGTACTTC. Translation: CSAGTGLATETQYF.

This clonotype was counted a few times. The rearrangement joins TRBV25-1 to TRBJ1-2, with 7 bases aligning to TRBD1. V lost 6 bases and J lost 3; bases outside the gene matches: 7. Per germline, CDR1 MGHDK and CDR2 SYGVNS. The CDR3 length is 14 residues. The CDR3 protein is CASRNPGTDYGYTF. For the CDR3, the DNA is TGTGCCAGCAGGAACCCCGGGACAGACTATGGCTACACCTTC.

The V gene is TRBV7-3, the J gene TRBJ2-3; 9 nucleotides match TRBD1. The CDR3 has 14 residues. Germline CDR1 is SGHTA and CDR2 is FQGTGA. J lost 1 base, V lost 6 bases, and 2 bases had no gene match. CDR3 amino acids: CASRQGAGTDTQYF. CDR3 DNA: TGTGCCAGCAGACAGGGGGCGGGCACAGATACGCAGTATTTT.

J is TRBJ1-1 and V is TRBV20-1; TRBD1 is a possible D gene (6 bases). There are 15 residues in the CDR3. V was cut by 3 bases and J by 1 base, with 15 bases left in between. Germline V gene lookup returns CDR1 DFQATT and CDR2 SNEGSKA (reference sequence). Here the CDR3 DNA reads TGCAGTGCTAGTTCGCCGGGACAAGGGAACACTGAAGCTTTCTTT. This codes for CSASSPGQGNTEAFF.

V usage is TRBV5-1 and J usage is TRBJ2-7; 8 bases are a match to TRBD1. The germline CDR1 and CDR2 sequences are SGHRS and YFSETQ. V lost 8 bases and J lost 2; bases outside the gene matches: 6. The CDR3 has 13 residues. The CDR3 DNA reads TGCGCCAGTACAACAGGGGGTCCCTACGAGCAGTACTTC. Translated, it gives CASTTGGPYEQYF. The full variable domain, rest sourced from reference TRBV5-1 and TRBJ2-7, is KAGVTQTPRYLIKTRGQQVTLSCSPISGHRSVSWYQQTPGQGLQFLFEYFSETQRNKGNFPGRFSGRQFSNSRSEMNVSTLELGDSALYLCASTTGGPYEQYFGPGTRLTVT.

This clonotype was seen a handful of times. The gene calls are TRBV15 and TRBJ2-3; D possibly uses TRBD1 or TRBD2 (5 bases each). With 3 bases removed from V and 6 bases from J, the gap between germline ends came to 22 bases. CDR1 is LNHNV, CDR2 YYDKDF, per germline (reference sequence). The CDR3 length is 17 residues. For the CDR3, the DNA is TGTGCCACCAGCAGTCAGGAACCGGGACGGATACTTGATACGCAGTATTTT. It specifies CATSSQEPGRILDTQYF.

The chain couples TRBV28 to TRBJ2-1; 10 bases align to TRBD1. The length of the CDR3 is 16 residues. V lost 4 bases to trimming and J lost 2 bases; unmatched junction nucleotides: 5. Germline CDR1 MDHEN, CDR2 SYDVKM. The CDR3 DNA reads as TGTGCCAGCAGTTCGGGTGGACAGGGGGCCTACAATGAGCAGTTCTTC. The encoded protein is CASSSGGQGAYNEQFF.

This sequence joins TRBV7-2 and TRBJ2-5, with 15 bases fitting TRBD2. This CDR3 is 19 amino acids long. Losses at the gene ends were 4 bases for V and 4 bases for J; bases not matched to a gene: 13. Germline V gene lookup returns CDR1 SGHTA and CDR2 FQGNSA. The CDR3 bases are TGTGCCAGCAGCTCACCGGGACTAGCGGGGGGAGTTACGGGAGAGACCCAGTACTTC. It encodes CASSSPGLAGGVTGETQYF.

The CDR3 DNA reads TGTGCCACCGGGACAGGTGATAACTATGGCTACACCTTC. Its translation is CATGTGDNYGYTF. The chain employs TRBV15 and TRBJ1-2, with 8 bases that match TRBD1. The V and J ends lost 8 bases and 1 base, in that order; junction bases with no gene match: 3. The CDR3 spans 13 residues. Germline loops: CDR1 LNHNV, CDR2 YYDKDF (reference sequence). Using reference TRBV15 and TRBJ1-2 for the parts outside the CDR3, the full variable domain is DAMVIQNPRYQVTQFGKPVTLSCSQTLNHNVMYWYQQKSSQAPKLLFHYYDKDFNNEADTPDNFQSRRPNTSFCFLDIRSPGLGDTAMYLCATGTGDNYGYTFGSGTRLTVV.

V gene TRBV28 combines with J gene TRBJ1-2; 8 nucleotides line up with TRBD1. The CDR3 covers 13 residues. Germline lookup yields CDR1 MDHEN and CDR2 SYDVKM. V lost 3 bases to trimming and J lost 7 bases; unmatched junction nucleotides: 4. The CDR3 nucleotides are TGTGCCAGCAGTTTTCCCGGGACAGGTGGCTACACCTTC. Residues: CASSFPGTGGYTF.

The CDR3 coding sequence is TGCAGTGCCGGGGGACGAGCGAACACCGGGGAGCTGTTTTTT. Its protein is CSAGGRANTGELFF. The chain joins TRBV20-1 to TRBJ2-2; TRBD2 might be the D (6 bases). CDR1 is DFQATT and CDR2 is SNEGSKA in the germline V gene (reference sequence). Trimming pared 6 bases from V and 0 bases from J, leaving 11 bases between. There are 14 residues in the CDR3.

The chain carries TRBV2 and TRBJ2-3; D possibly corresponds to TRBD1 (5 bases). This CDR3 is built from 15 residues. V gave up 2 bases and J gave up 2 bases, with 11 bases separating them. CDR1 SNHLY and CDR2 FYNNEI come from the germline V gene. In nucleotides, the CDR3 is TGTGCCAGCAGTGAAATGGGGCTACACACAGATACGCAGTATTTT. Translating it yields CASSEMGLHTDTQYF.

The rearrangement joins TRBV28 to TRBJ1-6; D gene uncertain. The CDR3 has 12 residues. The ends were cut back, 6 bases at V and 11 bases at J, with 11 bases in the middle. Germline V lookup: CDR1 MDHEN, CDR2 SYDVKM. The CDR3 spells CASSPTWAPLHF. CDR3 bases: TGTGCCAGCAGCCCGACATGGGCACCCCTCCACTTT.

This chain connects TRBV7-2 to TRBJ2-5; TRBD2 matches 8 bases. The CDR3 is made up of 15 amino acids. V shed 1 base and J 3 bases; nucleotides not matched to a gene: 4. Germline values: CDR1 SGHTA, CDR2 FQGNSA. This CDR3 reads CASSLVLAAKETQYF. DNA for the CDR3: TGTGCCAGCAGCTTAGTACTAGCGGCTAAAGAGACCCAGTACTTC.

The gene calls are TRBV7-9 and TRBJ2-1; 11 nucleotides agree with TRBD2. CDR3 length equals 15 residues. Unmatched junction bases numbered 8, after V lost 4 bases and J lost 9 bases. Germline values: CDR1 SEHNR, CDR2 FQNEAQ (reference sequence). This CDR3 reads CASSSGTSGNVEQFF. CDR3 sequence (DNA): TGTGCCAGCAGCTCAGGGACTAGCGGCAACGTTGAGCAGTTCTTC. Looking up the rest from reference TRBV7-9 and TRBJ2-1 gives the full variable domain: DTGVSQNPRHKITKRGQNVTFRCDPISEHNRLYWYRQTLGQGPEFLTYFQNEAQLEKSRLLSDRFSAERPKGSFSTLEIQRTEQGDSAMYLCASSSGTSGNVEQFFGPGTRLTVL.

The chain employs TRBV21-1 and TRBJ2-1; the table names TRBD2, a call not compared with the DNA. TRBV21-1 is a known pseudogene. CDR3 length equals 19 residues. CDR3 DNA sequence: TGTGCCAGCAGCATCCCCGGGACTAGCGGGAGCCACGCCTACAATGAGCAGTTCTTC. Translation gives CASSIPGTSGSHAYNEQFF.

The V gene is TRBV5-1, the J gene TRBJ1-3; D remains ambiguous. The CDR3 has 15 residues. V was pared by 4 bases and J by 0 bases, with 11 bases between. Germline V CDR1 and CDR2: SGHRS, YFSETQ. CDR3 coding DNA: TGCGCCAGCAGCCCGGGTAGTTTCTCTGGAAACACCATATATTTT. It translates to CASSPGSFSGNTIYF.

The chain has TRBV28 and TRBJ1-5; TRBD1 matches 7 bases. CDR3 length equals 15 residues. Germline trimming cut 4 bases from V and 3 bases from J; bases unmatched to any gene: 6. The germline CDR1 and CDR2 sequences are MDHEN and SYDVKM. For the CDR3, the DNA is TGTGCCAGCAGTTCACCGACAGGGTTCAATCAGCCCCAGCATTTT. Its translation is CASSSPTGFNQPQHF.

The rearrangement joins TRBV4-3 to TRBJ2-1; perhaps TRBD2 as D (5 bases). The CDR3 spans 14 residues. Germline CDR1 LGHNA, CDR2 YSLEER. V dropped 0 bases and J dropped 2 bases, with 5 bases sitting between them. CDR3 region: CASSQELAYNEQFF. CDR3 DNA sequence: TGCGCCAGCAGCCAAGAACTAGCCTACAATGAGCAGTTCTTC.

This clonotype was recorded a few times. The J gene is TRBJ2-5, the V gene TRBV12-3 or TRBV12-4, with D perhaps assigned TRBD1 or TRBD2 (5 bases each). V was trimmed by 8 bases and J by 5 bases, leaving 21 bases between them. The CDR3 has 15 residues. The CDR3 is CASGGSKGSRETQYF. The CDR3 DNA sequence: TGTGCCAGCGGGGGATCAAAGGGGTCGAGGGAGACCCAGTACTTC.

This clonotype has only one observation. The chain joins TRBV28 to TRBJ1-2; perhaps TRBD1 as D (5 bases). V lost 3 bases and J 9 bases, leaving 17 bases between the germline ends. Germline CDR1 and CDR2: MDHEN and SYDVKM. The CDR3 runs 14 residues. This chain's CDR3 is CASSLAAGFYSYTF. CDR3 bases: TGTGCCAGCAGTTTGGCGGCAGGGTTTTATAGCTACACCTTC.